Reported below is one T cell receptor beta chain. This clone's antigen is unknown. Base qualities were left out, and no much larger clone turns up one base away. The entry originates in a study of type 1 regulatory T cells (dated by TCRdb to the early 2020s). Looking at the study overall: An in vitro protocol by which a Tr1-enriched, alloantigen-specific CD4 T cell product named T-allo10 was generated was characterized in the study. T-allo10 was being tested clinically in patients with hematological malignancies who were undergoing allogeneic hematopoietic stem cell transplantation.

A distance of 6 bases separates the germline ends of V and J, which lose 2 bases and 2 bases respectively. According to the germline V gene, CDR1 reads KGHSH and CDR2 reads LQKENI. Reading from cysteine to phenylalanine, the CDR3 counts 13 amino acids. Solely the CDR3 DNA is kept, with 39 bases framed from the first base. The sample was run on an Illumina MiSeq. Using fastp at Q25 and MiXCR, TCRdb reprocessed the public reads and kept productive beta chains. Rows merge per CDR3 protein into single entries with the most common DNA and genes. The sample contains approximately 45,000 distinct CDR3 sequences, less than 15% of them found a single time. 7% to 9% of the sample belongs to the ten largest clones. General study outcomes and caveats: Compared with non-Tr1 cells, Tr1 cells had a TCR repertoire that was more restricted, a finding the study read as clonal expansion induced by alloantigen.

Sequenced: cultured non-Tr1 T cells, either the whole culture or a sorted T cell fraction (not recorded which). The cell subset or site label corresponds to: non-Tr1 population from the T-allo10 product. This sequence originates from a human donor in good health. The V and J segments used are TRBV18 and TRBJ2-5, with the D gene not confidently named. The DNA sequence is TGTGCCAGCTCACCAGGGCAGCAAGAGACCCAGTACTTC. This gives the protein CASSPGQQETQYF.